This T cell receptor (beta chain) was profiled in a study of T-cell memory formation after mild COVID-19. Study-level findings and limits: Some clones that responded turned up in pre-infection memory, which suggests that cross-reactive memory joined in.

From the 5' RACE reads, TCRdb called clonotypes with MiXCR, one entry per CDR3 protein. The sample consists of about 250,000 distinct CDR3 sequences, 15% of them appearing once. Germline assignment: CDR1 MNHNY and CDR2 SVGAGI (reference sequence). With 6 bases removed from V and 0 bases from J, the gap between germline ends came to 15 bases. This CDR3 contains 15 residues. With respect to this clonotype: Its antigen is unidentified.

This sequence originates from an adult woman who had mild COVID-19 (a few samples of this study predate the infection). Cell type and time point are not known. The chain is built from TRBV6-6 and TRBJ2-7; perhaps D is TRBD1 or TRBD2 (5 bases each). Sequencing input: PBMCs or a T cell subset sorted from them (not recorded which). CDR3 in amino acids: CASSPTGTDSYEQYF. Written as DNA, the CDR3 is TGTGCCAGCAGCCCGACCGGGACGGACTCCTACGAGCAGTACTTC.